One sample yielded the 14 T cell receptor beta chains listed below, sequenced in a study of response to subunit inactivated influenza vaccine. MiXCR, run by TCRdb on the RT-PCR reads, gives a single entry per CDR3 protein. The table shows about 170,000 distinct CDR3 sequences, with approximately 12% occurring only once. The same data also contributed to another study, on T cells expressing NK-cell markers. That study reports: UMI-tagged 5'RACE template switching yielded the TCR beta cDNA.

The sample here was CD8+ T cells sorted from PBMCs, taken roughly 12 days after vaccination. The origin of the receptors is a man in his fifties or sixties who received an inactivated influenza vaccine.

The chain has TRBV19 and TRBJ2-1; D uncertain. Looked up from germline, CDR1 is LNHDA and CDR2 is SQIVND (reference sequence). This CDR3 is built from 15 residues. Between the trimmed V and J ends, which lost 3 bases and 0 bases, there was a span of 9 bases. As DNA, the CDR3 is TGTGCCAGTAGTATCCCCGAGAGCTCCTACAATGAGCAGTTCTTC. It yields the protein CASSIPESSYNEQFF.

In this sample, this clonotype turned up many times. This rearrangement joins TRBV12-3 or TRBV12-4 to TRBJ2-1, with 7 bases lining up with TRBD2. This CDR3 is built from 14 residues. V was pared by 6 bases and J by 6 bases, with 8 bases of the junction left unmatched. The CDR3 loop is CASSLTSEVNEQFF. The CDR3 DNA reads TGTGCCAGCAGCCTCACTAGCGAGGTCAATGAGCAGTTCTTC.

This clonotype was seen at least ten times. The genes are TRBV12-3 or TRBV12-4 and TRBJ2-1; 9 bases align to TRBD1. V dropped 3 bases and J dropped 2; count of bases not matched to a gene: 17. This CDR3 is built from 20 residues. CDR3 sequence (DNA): TGTGCCAGCAGTTTTGCCCAACCCCCGATCACAGGGGGCCCCTACAATGAGCAGTTCTTC. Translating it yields CASSFAQPPITGGPYNEQFF.

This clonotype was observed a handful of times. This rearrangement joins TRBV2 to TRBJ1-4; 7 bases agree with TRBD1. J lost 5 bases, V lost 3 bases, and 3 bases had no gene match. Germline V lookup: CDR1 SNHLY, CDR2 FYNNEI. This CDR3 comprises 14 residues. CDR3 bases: TGTGCCAGCAGTGAGTGGGACAGAAATGAAAAACTGTTTTTT. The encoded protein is CASSEWDRNEKLFF.

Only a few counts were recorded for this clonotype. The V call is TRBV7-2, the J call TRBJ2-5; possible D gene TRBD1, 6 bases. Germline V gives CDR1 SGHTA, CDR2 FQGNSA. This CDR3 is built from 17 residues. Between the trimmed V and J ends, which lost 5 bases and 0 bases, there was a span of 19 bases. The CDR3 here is CASSRRTGLAYQETQYF. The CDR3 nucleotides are TGTGCCAGCAGCCGTCGAACAGGGCTCGCGTACCAAGAGACCCAGTACTTC.

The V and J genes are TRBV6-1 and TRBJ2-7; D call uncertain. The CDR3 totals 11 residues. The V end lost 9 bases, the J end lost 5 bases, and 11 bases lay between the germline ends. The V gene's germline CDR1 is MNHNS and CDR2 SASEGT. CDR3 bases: TGTGCCAGTGGATGGGGTAACGAGCAGTACTTC. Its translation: CASGWGNEQYF.

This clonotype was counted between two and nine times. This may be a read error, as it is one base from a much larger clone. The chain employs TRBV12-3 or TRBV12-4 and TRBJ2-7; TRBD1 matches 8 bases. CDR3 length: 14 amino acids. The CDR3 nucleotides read TGTGCCAGCAGTTTCCAGGGGGCCGGCTACCAGCAGTACTTC. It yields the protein CASSFQGAGYQQYF.

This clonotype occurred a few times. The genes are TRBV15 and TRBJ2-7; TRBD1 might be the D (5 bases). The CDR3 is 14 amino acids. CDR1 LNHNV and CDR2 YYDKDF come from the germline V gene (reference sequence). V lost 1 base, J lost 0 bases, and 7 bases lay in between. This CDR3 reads CATSRGQTSYEQYF. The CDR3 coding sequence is TGTGCCACCAGCAGAGGACAGACCTCCTACGAGCAGTACTTC.

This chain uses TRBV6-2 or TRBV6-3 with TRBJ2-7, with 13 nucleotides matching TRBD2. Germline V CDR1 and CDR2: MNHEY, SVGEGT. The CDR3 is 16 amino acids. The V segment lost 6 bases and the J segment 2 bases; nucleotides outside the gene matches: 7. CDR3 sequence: CASSKGLAGDAYEQYF. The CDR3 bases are TGTGCCAGCAGCAAAGGACTAGCGGGGGATGCCTACGAGCAGTACTTC.

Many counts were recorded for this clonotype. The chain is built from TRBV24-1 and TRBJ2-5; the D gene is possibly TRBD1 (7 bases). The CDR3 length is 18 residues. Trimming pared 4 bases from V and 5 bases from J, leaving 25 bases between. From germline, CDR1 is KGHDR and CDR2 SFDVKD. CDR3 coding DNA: TGTGCCACCAGTGAACGGGACAGAAGAGGAGGGGGGAGGGAGACCCAGTACTTC. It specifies CATSERDRRGGGRETQYF.

The CDR3 bases are TGCGCCAGCGCCCCGGTGGTGCGAGAGACCCAGTACTTC. Its translation is CASAPVVRETQYF. The genes are TRBV5-1 and TRBJ2-5; no clear D. With 7 bases removed from V and 4 bases from J, the gap between germline ends came to 14 bases. The CDR3 is made up of 13 amino acids. CDR1 and CDR2 (germline): SGHRS, YFSETQ.

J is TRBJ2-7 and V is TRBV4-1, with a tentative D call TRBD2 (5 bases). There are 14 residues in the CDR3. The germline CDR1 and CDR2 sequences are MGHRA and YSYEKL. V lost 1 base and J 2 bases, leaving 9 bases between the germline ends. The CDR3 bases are TGCGCCAGCAGCCAAGGCCGGGGTCCCTACGAGCAGTACTTC. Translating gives CASSQGRGPYEQYF.

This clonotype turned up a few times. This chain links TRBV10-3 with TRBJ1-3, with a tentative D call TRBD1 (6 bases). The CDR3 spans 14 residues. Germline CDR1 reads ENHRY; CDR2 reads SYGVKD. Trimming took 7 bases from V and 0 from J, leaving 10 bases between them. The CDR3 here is CAITKDSSGNTIYF. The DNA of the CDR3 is TGTGCCATCACTAAGGACAGCTCTGGAAACACCATATATTTT.

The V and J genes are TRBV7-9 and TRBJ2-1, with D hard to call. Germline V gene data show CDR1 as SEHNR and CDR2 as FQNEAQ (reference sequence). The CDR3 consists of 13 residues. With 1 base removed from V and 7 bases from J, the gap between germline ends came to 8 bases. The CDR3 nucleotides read TGTGCCAGCAGCTTAGAAAGTCTGAATGAGCAGTTCTTC. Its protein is CASSLESLNEQFF. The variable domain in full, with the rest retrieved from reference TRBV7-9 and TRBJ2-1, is DTGVSQNPRHKITKRGQNVTFRCDPISEHNRLYWYRQTLGQGPEFLTYFQNEAQLEKSRLLSDRFSAERPKGSFSTLEIQRTEQGDSAMYLCASSLESLNEQFFGPGTRLTVL.